The sequence of this TCR beta chain was determined in a study of T-cell reconstitution after alpha-beta-depleted transplantation in children listed by TCRdb under 2016. Concerning the study at large: T-cell immune reconstitution after TCRalphabeta/CD19-depleted allogeneic hematopoietic cell transplantation in children was quantitatively tracked in the study by means of TCR repertoire profiling.

The library relied on PCR. The run used an Illumina HiSeq 2500. TCR library preparation used molecular barcoding, with unique molecular identifiers applied to normalize quantification of the TCRbeta repertoire. TCRdb reran the public reads through fastp at Q25 and MiXCR, keeping productive beta chains. A single entry per CDR3 protein holds the most common genes and DNA from its merged rows. This sample holds about 350,000 distinct CDR3 sequences; less than 15% were observed only once. Around 4.5% of the sample goes to the ten largest clones. Comment on this clonotype: Its antigen target is currently unknown. The input lacks base qualities; no much larger clone sits a single base away.

The CDR3 covers 15 residues, taking in both the cysteine and the phenylalanine. Only the CDR3 region is kept as DNA, spanning 45 bases read in frame from base 1. At the junction V is shortened by 2 bases and J by 6 bases, with 14 bases in between. CDR1 MNHEY and CDR2 SVGAGI are derived from the germline V gene. This specimen consisted of PBMCs, obtained from the stem cell graft. The TCR was taken from a human donor who donated a stem cell graft to a child with Fanconi anemia. The sequence is built from TRBV6-5 and TRBJ2-1; a weak D assignment points to TRBD2 (6 bases agree). The sequence in DNA is TGTGCCAGCAGTTACATCGCGGGGAGTCTCAATGAGCAGTTCTTC. Translated, it reads CASSYIAGSLNEQFF.